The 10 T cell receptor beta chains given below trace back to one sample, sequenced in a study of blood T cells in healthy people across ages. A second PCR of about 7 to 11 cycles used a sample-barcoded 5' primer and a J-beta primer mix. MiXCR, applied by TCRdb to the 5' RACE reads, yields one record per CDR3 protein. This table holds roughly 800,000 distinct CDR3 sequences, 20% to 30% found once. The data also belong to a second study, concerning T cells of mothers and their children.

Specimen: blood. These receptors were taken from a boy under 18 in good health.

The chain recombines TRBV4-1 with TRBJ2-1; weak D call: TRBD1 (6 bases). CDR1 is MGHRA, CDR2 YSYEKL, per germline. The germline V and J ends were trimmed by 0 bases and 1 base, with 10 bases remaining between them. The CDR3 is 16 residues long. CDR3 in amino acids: CASSQEGGESYNEQFF. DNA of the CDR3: TGCGCCAGCAGCCAAGAAGGGGGAGAGTCCTACAATGAGCAGTTCTTC.

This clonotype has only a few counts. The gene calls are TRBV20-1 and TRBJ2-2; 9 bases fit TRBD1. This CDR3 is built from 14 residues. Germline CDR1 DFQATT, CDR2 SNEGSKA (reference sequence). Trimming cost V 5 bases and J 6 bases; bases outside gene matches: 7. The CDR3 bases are TGCAGTGCTTTCGACAGGGGGTTTCCCGGGGAGCTGTTTTTT. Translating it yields CSAFDRGFPGELFF.

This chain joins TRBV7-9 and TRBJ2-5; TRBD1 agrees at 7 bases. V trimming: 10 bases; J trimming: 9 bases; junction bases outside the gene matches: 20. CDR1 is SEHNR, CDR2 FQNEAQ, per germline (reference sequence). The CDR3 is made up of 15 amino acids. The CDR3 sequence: CATEAGGNSEGAQYF. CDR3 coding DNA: TGTGCCACGGAAGCAGGGGGTAACTCCGAGGGGGCCCAGTACTTC. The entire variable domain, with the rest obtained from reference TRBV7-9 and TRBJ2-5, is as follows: DTGVSQNPRHKITKRGQNVTFRCDPISEHNRLYWYRQTLGQGPEFLTYFQNEAQLEKSRLLSDRFSAERPKGSFSTLEIQRTEQGDSAMYLCATEAGGNSEGAQYFGPGTRLLVL.

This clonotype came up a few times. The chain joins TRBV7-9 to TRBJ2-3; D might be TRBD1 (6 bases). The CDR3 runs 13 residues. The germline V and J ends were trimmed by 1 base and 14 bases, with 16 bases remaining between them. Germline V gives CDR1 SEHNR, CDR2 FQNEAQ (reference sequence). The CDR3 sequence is CASSLEGQGSMYF. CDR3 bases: TGTGCCAGCAGCTTAGAAGGCCAGGGGTCGATGTATTTT.

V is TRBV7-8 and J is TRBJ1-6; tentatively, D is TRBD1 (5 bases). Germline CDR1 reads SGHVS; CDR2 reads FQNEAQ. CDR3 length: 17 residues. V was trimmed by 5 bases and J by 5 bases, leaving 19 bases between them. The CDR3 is CASSPRGSLRDNSPLHF. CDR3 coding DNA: TGTGCCAGCAGCCCGAGGGGTTCCCTCCGGGATAATTCACCCCTCCACTTT.

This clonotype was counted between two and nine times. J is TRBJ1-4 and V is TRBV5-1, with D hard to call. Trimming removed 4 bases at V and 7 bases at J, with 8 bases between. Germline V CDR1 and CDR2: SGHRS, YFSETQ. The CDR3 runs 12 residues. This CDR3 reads CASSPDAEKLFF. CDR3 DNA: TGCGCCAGCAGCCCGGACGCTGAAAAACTGTTTTTT.

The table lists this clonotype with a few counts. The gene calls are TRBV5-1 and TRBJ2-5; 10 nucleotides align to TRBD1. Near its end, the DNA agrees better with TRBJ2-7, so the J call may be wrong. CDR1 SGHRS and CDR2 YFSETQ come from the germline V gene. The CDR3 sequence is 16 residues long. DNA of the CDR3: TGCGCCAGCAGCCTACGACAGGGGGCGAGCTCCTACGAGCAGTACTTC. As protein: CASSLRQGASSYEQYF.

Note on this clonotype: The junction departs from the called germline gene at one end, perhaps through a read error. The CDR3 DNA sequence: TGTACCAGCAGCTTATTAAGCGGGCCCTACGAGCAGTACTTC. This sequence encodes CTSSLLSGPYEQYF. This sequence joins TRBV7-3 and TRBJ2-7; weak D call: TRBD2 (6 bases). The CDR3 totals 14 residues. Germline-derived CDR1 and CDR2 are SGHTA and FQGTGA.

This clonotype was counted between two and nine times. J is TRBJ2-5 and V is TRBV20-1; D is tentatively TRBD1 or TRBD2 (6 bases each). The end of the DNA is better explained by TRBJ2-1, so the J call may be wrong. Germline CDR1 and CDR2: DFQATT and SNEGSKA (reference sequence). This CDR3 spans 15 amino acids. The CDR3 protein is CSAAVRGGTYNEQFF. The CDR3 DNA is TGCAGTGCGGCTGTAAGGGGCGGGACATACAATGAGCAGTTCTTC.

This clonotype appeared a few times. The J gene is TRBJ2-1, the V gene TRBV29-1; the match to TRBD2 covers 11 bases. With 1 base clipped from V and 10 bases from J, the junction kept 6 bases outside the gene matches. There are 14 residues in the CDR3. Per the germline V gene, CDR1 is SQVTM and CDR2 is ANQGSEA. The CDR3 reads CSVEGLAGGREQFF. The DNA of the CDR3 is TGCAGCGTTGAAGGTCTAGCGGGAGGACGGGAGCAGTTCTTC.